Sequencing of this TCR beta chain was carried out in a study of blood T cells in healthy people across ages. Study context: Capture via template switching afforded approximately one barcoded beta molecule per two T cells.

This clonotype was detected a few times. The antigen remains unidentified. PCR was performed a second time for roughly 6 to 12 cycles using a sample-barcoded 5' primer and a J-beta primer mix. TCRdb reanalysed the 5' RACE reads using MiXCR and keeps one entry per CDR3 protein. This table has hundreds of thousands of distinct CDR3 sequences, around 48% appearing once. Germline CDR1 KGHSH, CDR2 LQKENI. There are 16 residues in the CDR3. The ends were cut back, 2 bases at V and 6 bases at J, with 18 bases in the middle. General study results and limits: Donor CMV status, an unknown factor, possibly confounded changes in expanded clonotypes. Observed TCR beta diversity per million T cells went down as age went up. This fall followed a roughly linear course with age.

The sequencing sample was made of blood. The chain uses TRBV18 and TRBJ2-3; D might be TRBD1 or TRBD2, each matching 5 bases. The clonotype originates from a man under 40 in good health. The CDR3 sequence is CASSPLPDGTADTQYF. The CDR3 nucleotides read TGTGCCAGCTCACCATTACCGGACGGGACGGCCGATACGCAGTATTTT.